Below are 12 T cell receptor beta chains sequenced from a single sample in a study of T cells in Graves' hyperthyroidism and ophthalmopathy. Regions amplified from RNA transcripts were the TCR beta CDR3 regions. In the first-round RT-PCR of the TCR CDR3, the HTBI primer set was used. TCRdb ran MiXCR on the multiplex PCR reads and lists one entry per CDR3 protein. The sample carries hundreds of thousands of distinct CDR3 sequences, more than 11% recorded once. Sample: blood. These receptors originate from a woman aged 25-40 years with Graves' hyperthyroidism that later progressed to Graves' ophthalmopathy.

This clonotype was seen repeatedly, ten times or more. The V call is TRBV12-3 or TRBV12-4, the J call TRBJ1-6; no clear D. The CDR3 runs to 13 residues. V lost 3 bases and J lost 7, with 7 bases in between. This chain's CDR3 is CASSLRPNSPLHF. The CDR3, as DNA: TGTGCCAGCAGTTTGAGGCCCAATTCACCCCTCCACTTT.

This clonotype was observed a few times. This sequence joins TRBV20-1 and TRBJ2-3; 12 bases are a match to TRBD1. V lost 3 bases to trimming and J lost 0 bases; unmatched junction nucleotides: 10. CDR1 and CDR2 (germline): DFQATT, SNEGSKA (reference sequence). The CDR3 runs 18 residues. The CDR3 sequence: CSASRPPGQGASTDTQYF. Here the CDR3 DNA reads TGCAGTGCTAGCCGTCCCCCGGGACAGGGGGCTAGCACAGATACGCAGTATTTT.

The chain employs TRBV11-2 and TRBJ2-1, with TRBD1 identical over 11 bases. J lost 5 bases, V lost 6 bases, and 6 bases had no gene match. CDR3 length: 15 amino acids. CDR1 is SGHAT and CDR2 is FQNNGV in the germline V gene. This CDR3 is CASRSGTGGNNEQFF. In DNA form, the CDR3 reads TGTGCCAGCAGGTCCGGGACAGGGGGAAACAATGAGCAGTTCTTC.

CDR3 nucleotide sequence: TGTGCCAGCAGTAGGAAGGTGGAGGAGACCCAGTACTTC. Translation gives CASSRKVEETQYF. The chain combines TRBV27 with TRBJ2-5; D unclear. Germline CDR1 reads MNHEY; CDR2 reads SMNVEV (reference sequence). V lost 5 bases and J 5 bases, leaving 12 bases between the germline ends. The CDR3 is 13 residues long.

This clonotype has ten or more counts. This chain connects TRBV28 to TRBJ2-7; D unclear. Between the trimmed V and J ends, which lost 6 bases and 1 base, there was a span of 1 base. There are 10 residues in the CDR3. Germline CDR1 MDHEN, CDR2 SYDVKM. CDR3 nucleotides: TGTGCCAGCAGATCCTACGAGCAGTACTTC. Residues: CASRSYEQYF. Full variable domain (outside the CDR3, taken from reference TRBV28 and TRBJ2-7): DVKVTQSSRYLVKRTGEKVFLECVQDMDHENMFWYRQDPGLGLRLIYFSYDVKMKEKGDIPEGYSVSREKKERFSLILESASTNQTSMYLCASRSYEQYFGPGTRLTVT.

This clonotype has just a few counts. In DNA form, the CDR3 reads TGTGCCAGCAGTGAAGGTCGACTAGCGGGAGTAACAGATACGCAGTATTTT. It encodes CASSEGRLAGVTDTQYF. This chain uses TRBV25-1 with TRBJ2-3, with 12 bases fitting TRBD2. Germline CDR1 MGHDK, CDR2 SYGVNS. Trimming cost V 2 bases and J 3 bases; bases outside gene matches: 6. The CDR3 loop spans 17 amino acids.

This clonotype came up many times. The chain combines TRBV19 with TRBJ2-1; TRBD2 aligns across 7 bases. This CDR3 has 13 residues. The germline gives CDR1 LNHDA, CDR2 SQIVND (reference sequence). The J segment lost 7 bases and the V segment lost 6 bases, leaving 6 bases of the junction unmatched. The CDR3 coding sequence is TGTGCCAGTAGGAAAAGCGGGGCGAATGAGCAGTTCTTC. It encodes CASRKSGANEQFF.

This clonotype has at least ten counts. The rearrangement uses TRBV20-1 and TRBJ1-1; D is ambiguous. Trimming took off 0 bases at V and 3 bases at J, with 11 bases between the two ends. The CDR3 contains 14 residues. Germline CDR1 is DFQATT and CDR2 is SNEGSKA (reference sequence). The DNA of the CDR3 is TGCAGTGCTAGAGATGTGATAGAGGACACTGAAGCTTTCTTT. The encoded protein is CSARDVIEDTEAFF.

This clonotype was counted many times. J is TRBJ2-2 and V is TRBV24-1; a possible D gene is TRBD2 (6 bases). This CDR3 comprises 15 residues. Between the trimmed V and J ends, which lost 4 bases and 2 bases, there was a span of 10 bases. Germline V gene data show CDR1 as KGHDR and CDR2 as SFDVKD. The CDR3 spells CATSDAGINTGELFF. The CDR3 nucleotides are TGTGCCACCAGTGACGCGGGAATAAACACCGGGGAGCTGTTTTTT.

The V call is TRBV9, the J call TRBJ2-1, with 8 bases identical to TRBD1. Looked up from germline, CDR1 is SGDLS and CDR2 is YYNGEE. The CDR3 totals 20 residues. V shed 0 bases, J shed 2 bases, and the junction held 16 bases outside the gene matches. CDR3: CASSVAISGTGRLPYNEQFF. DNA for the CDR3: TGTGCCAGCAGCGTAGCTATATCAGGGACAGGCAGGCTTCCCTACAATGAGCAGTTCTTC.

This clonotype was picked up a small number of times. This rearrangement joins TRBV24-1 to TRBJ1-2; 7 bases fit TRBD1. The germline CDR1 and CDR2 sequences are KGHDR and SFDVKD. The CDR3 is made up of 12 amino acids. With V trimmed by 10 bases and J by 1 base, 2 bases remained unmatched. CDR3 in DNA: TGTGCCACTTGGGACAGTAACTATGGCTACACCTTC. It translates to CATWDSNYGYTF.

The sample holds many counts of this clonotype. V usage is TRBV5-5 and J usage is TRBJ1-5; a weak D match, TRBD1 (5 bases). CDR1 and CDR2 from the germline V gene are SGHKS and YYEKEE (reference sequence). Trimming removed 1 base from V and 5 bases from J, with 13 bases in between. This CDR3 region has 15 residues. This CDR3 is CASSLYWGKDQPQHF. The CDR3 nucleotides read TGTGCCAGCAGCTTGTATTGGGGGAAGGATCAGCCCCAGCATTTT.